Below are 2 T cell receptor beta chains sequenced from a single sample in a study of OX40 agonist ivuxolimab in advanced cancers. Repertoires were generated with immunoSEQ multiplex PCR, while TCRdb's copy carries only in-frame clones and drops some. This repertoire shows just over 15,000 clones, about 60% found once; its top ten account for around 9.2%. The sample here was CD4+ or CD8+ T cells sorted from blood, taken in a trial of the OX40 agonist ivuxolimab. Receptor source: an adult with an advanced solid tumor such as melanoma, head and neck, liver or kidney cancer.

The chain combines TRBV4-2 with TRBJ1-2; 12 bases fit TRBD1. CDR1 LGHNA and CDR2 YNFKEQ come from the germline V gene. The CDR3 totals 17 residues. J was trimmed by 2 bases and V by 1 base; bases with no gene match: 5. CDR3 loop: CASSQAGTGGRNYGYTF. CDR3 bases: TGTGCCAGCAGCCAAGCAGGGACAGGGGGCCGGAACTATGGCTACACCTTC.

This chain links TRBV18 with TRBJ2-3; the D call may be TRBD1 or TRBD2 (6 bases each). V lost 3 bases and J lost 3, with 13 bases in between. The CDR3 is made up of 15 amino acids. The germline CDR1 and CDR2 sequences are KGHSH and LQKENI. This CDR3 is CASSPVGGGTDTQYF. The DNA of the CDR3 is TGTGCCAGCTCACCGGTCGGAGGGGGGACAGATACGCAGTATTTT.